This TCR beta chain was captured in a study of molecular identifiers for immune sequencing clone quantification (dated by TCRdb to 2016 to 2018). For the study in its entirety: For a replicate experiment, the RNA from either 20,000 or 100,000 naive CD8 T cells was divided into five aliquots, and four of those aliquots went on to sequencing. This methods study benchmarked molecular-identifier clustering-based TCR repertoire sequencing (MIDCIRS) and TCR RNA copy counting, using CD8 T cells to do so.

Reading the germline V gene gives CDR1 SGHDN and CDR2 FVKESK. Ends trimmed: V by 4 bases, J by 11 bases; bases unmatched to a gene: 12. The CDR3 runs 16 residues from the cysteine to the phenylalanine. The only DNA kept is the CDR3, 48 bases in frame from the first base. This clonotype showed up just a few times. No cognate antigen has been identified for it. Within one base of it there is no much larger clone, and no base qualities were kept. Libraries of naive CD8 T cells were built from anywhere between about 17,000 and 1,000,000 sorted cells, with 10%, 30% or 50% of the purified RNA used. Naive CD8 T cells, defined as CD8+CD4-CCR7+CD45RA+, were FACS-sorted into RLT Plus buffer on a BD FACSAria II. Ten to eleven TCR copies' worth of Jurkat RNA were spiked into roughly 19,000-1,000,000 naive CD8 T cell samples to test detection sensitivity. Enrichment of CD8 T cells was done with RosetteSep CD8+ T Cell Enrichment Cocktail plus Ficoll-Paque, and ACK red cell lysis came afterward.

Results and caveats for the whole study, not just this receptor: Identical TCR molecules sharing a barcode could cause highly expanded clone sizes to be underestimated. Approximately 3.1 recovered TCR RNA copies per cell were obtained by modeling, versus approximately 10 by digital PCR, implying a capture efficiency of about 30%. Spiked-in Jurkat TCR RNA equivalent to a single cell was reported to be detectable even among some 910,000 naive CD8 T cells. Naive libraries contained spiked-in Jurkat TCR RNA (approximately ten copies' worth), which is not part of the donor repertoire. Clones above 20 RNA copies held over 98% of molecules in CMV-specific effector cells but under 1% in naive cells. When barcode sub-clustering was not used, chimeric consensus sequences inflated TCR diversity, with chimeras reaching as high as 47%.

Library construction relied on PCR. The sequencer listed for this sample is NextSeq 500. Bulk TCR libraries were prepared as previously described, using TCR primers listed in Table S5. Total RNA was purified with the Qiagen AllPrep DNA/RNA kit. Reads from multiple sequencing runs of the same library were pooled before analysis. As for the original processing: Reads were retained only if an exact TCR constant sequence was present, and the retained reads were trimmed to 150 nt and grouped according to their 12-nt molecular barcodes. Within each barcode group, reads were sub-clustered at a 15% Levenshtein threshold, and quality-weighted consensus sequences were built per RNA molecule. Non-functional sequences were excluded, and lower-count sequences lying one edit away from another sequence were also excluded. Based on fitting two negative binomial distributions, any barcode sub-cluster with under 20% of the maximum read count was discarded. TCRdb itself trimmed the public reads at Q25 with fastp, ran MiXCR and retained productive beta chains. Records with the same CDR3 protein are collapsed into one entry carrying the most frequent genes and DNA. None of the V and J calls come from the authors' own analysis; TCRdb made them. Present in this sample are hundreds of thousands of distinct CDR3 sequences, about 25% of which were seen just once. The top ten clones comprise about 0.84% of the sample.

The sample consisted of naive CD8+ T cells from blood, with Jurkat cell RNA spiked in. The cell subset or site label on this specimen signifies: FACS-sorted CD8+CD4-CCR7+CD45RA+ naive T cells. The rearrangement joined TRBV14 to TRBJ1-6; 9 middle bases align to TRBD1. This receptor was identified in a human donor in good health. Some libraries in this study had Jurkat cell RNA spiked in. The CDR3 protein sequence reads: CASSLGQGLFYPPLHF. The nucleotides read TGTGCCAGCAGCCTTGGACAGGGGTTATTTTATCCACCCCTCCACTTT. Reference TRBV14 and TRBJ1-6 proteins supply the regions before and after the CDR3; the full variable domain is: EAGVTQFPSHSVIEKGQTVTLRCDPISGHDNLYWYRRVMGKEIKFLLHFVKESKQDESGMPNNRFLAERTGGTYSTLKVQPAELEDSGVYFCASSLGQGLFYPPLHFGNGTRLTVT.